Below, 21 T cell receptor beta chains from the same sample are listed, as sequenced in a study of blood T cell repertoires in COVID-19. Profiling relied on immunoSEQ multiplex PCR, and the TCRdb table lists in-frame clones only, not all of them. This repertoire shows hundreds of thousands of clones, approximately 80% found once; its top ten account for 10%. Sequenced material: peripheral blood. Receptors originate from a woman of 80 years or more with acute or convalescent COVID-19.

The rearrangement uses TRBV19 and TRBJ2-6, with 10 bases lining up with TRBD1. From germline, CDR1 is LNHDA and CDR2 SQIVND (reference sequence). V was clipped by 7 bases and J by 2 bases; unmatched bases: 11. The CDR3 is 18 amino acids. The CDR3 is CASTPGGQGITGANVLTF. The CDR3, as DNA: TGTGCCAGTACTCCCGGGGGACAGGGGATCACTGGGGCCAACGTCCTGACTTTC.

The chain's CDR3 is CASSIARTLPGANQPQHF. DNA for the CDR3: TGTGCCAGTAGTATAGCCCGGACACTACCAGGGGCTAATCAGCCCCAGCATTTT. V usage is TRBV19 and J usage is TRBJ1-5; weak D call: TRBD1 (6 bases). V was shortened by 1 base and J by 4 bases, with 20 bases between the two germline ends. The CDR3 spans 18 residues. CDR1 and CDR2 from the germline V gene are LNHDA and SQIVND (reference sequence).

The chain recombines TRBV11-2 with TRBJ2-1, with D uncertain. The CDR3 covers 14 residues. Trimming took off 0 bases at V and 7 bases at J, with 10 bases between the two ends. The germline CDR1 and CDR2 sequences are SGHAT and FQNNGV. CDR3: CASSLERLVNEQFF. DNA of the CDR3: TGTGCCAGCAGCTTAGAGCGCCTGGTTAATGAGCAGTTCTTC.

J is TRBJ1-1 and V is TRBV19; perhaps TRBD1 as D (6 bases). Germline values: CDR1 LNHDA, CDR2 SQIVND (reference sequence). The ends were cut back, 2 bases at V and 7 bases at J, with 11 bases in the middle. CDR3 length: 13 residues. The DNA of the CDR3 is TGTGCCAGTAGTATAAACAGGGAGAATGAAGCTTTCTTT. It specifies CASSINRENEAFF.

This clone was counted once. The rearrangement links TRBV4-1 to TRBJ2-1; 7 nucleotides agree with TRBD2. V shed 1 base and J 2 bases; nucleotides not matched to a gene: 5. CDR1 is MGHRA and CDR2 is YSYEKL in the germline V gene. The CDR3 has 16 residues. CDR3 loop: CASSQVGGRAYNEQFF. CDR3 DNA: TGCGCCAGCAGCCAAGTTGGTGGGAGGGCCTACAATGAGCAGTTCTTC.

This chain joins TRBV6-5 and TRBJ1-2; D gene ambiguous. The CDR3 is made up of 13 amino acids. The V gene's germline CDR1 is MNHEY and CDR2 SVGAGI. V lost 5 bases and J 8 bases, leaving 15 bases between the germline ends. DNA of the CDR3: TGTGCCAGCAGTAGCACCGTCCTGTCGGGCTACACCTTC. As protein: CASSSTVLSGYTF.

J is TRBJ2-5 and V is TRBV6-2 or TRBV6-3, with D perhaps TRBD2 (6 bases). The CDR3 consists of 13 residues. Trimming took off 2 bases at V and 2 bases at J, with 6 bases between the two ends. The germline gives CDR1 MNHEY, CDR2 SVGEGT. The CDR3 reads CASSYAGQETQYF. In DNA form, the CDR3 reads TGTGCCAGCAGTTACGCGGGGCAAGAGACCCAGTACTTC.

This clone was observed a handful of times. J is TRBJ2-3 and V is TRBV5-4, with a possible D match to TRBD2 (5 bases). V lost 5 bases to trimming and J lost 0 bases, with 10 bases between them. This CDR3 has 14 amino acids. Germline V gene data show CDR1 as SGHNT and CDR2 as YYREEE (reference sequence). The CDR3 loop reads CASSRGLSTDTQYF. The CDR3 DNA follows: TGTGCCAGCAGTAGAGGGCTTAGCACAGATACGCAGTATTTT.

This rearrangement joins TRBV7-8 to TRBJ1-1; no firm D call. The V and J ends lost 6 bases and 1 base respectively, with 18 bases between them. CDR3 length equals 16 residues. Germline V gives CDR1 SGHVS, CDR2 FQNEAQ. The CDR3 here is CASRLTSSGGNTEAFF. The CDR3 DNA is TGTGCCAGCAGACTTACATCTTCTGGAGGGAACACTGAAGCTTTCTTT.

V gene TRBV6-2 or TRBV6-3 combines with J gene TRBJ2-1; tentatively, D is TRBD2 (7 bases). The V and J ends lost 6 bases and 4 bases respectively, with 19 bases between them. The CDR3 contains 16 residues. Germline V lookup: CDR1 MNHEY, CDR2 SVGEGT. CDR3 in DNA: TGTGCCAGCAGCATGTGGGGGGGCATTGGATACAATGAGCAGTTCTTC. Translating it yields CASSMWGGIGYNEQFF.

The rearrangement links TRBV4-3 to TRBJ2-2, with TRBD2 as a possible D gene (7 bases). Per germline, CDR1 LGHNA and CDR2 YSLEER. The CDR3 runs to 16 residues. Trimming shortened V by 6 bases and J by 6 bases, and 20 bases separated the two germline ends. The CDR3 region is CASRGGQERGSGELFF. For the CDR3, the DNA is TGCGCCAGCAGGGGGGGGCAGGAGAGAGGGTCCGGGGAGCTGTTTTTT.

V usage is TRBV19 and J usage is TRBJ1-3, with D hard to call. The CDR3 runs to 17 residues. V lost 5 bases, J lost 0 bases, and 17 bases lay in between. The germline V gene encodes CDR1 LNHDA and CDR2 SQIVND (reference sequence). DNA of the CDR3: TGTGCCAGTAGTTCCCTTGAGCAGGCGAGCTCTGGAAACACCATATATTTT. Its protein is CASSSLEQASSGNTIYF.

This clone occurred many times. The chain is built from TRBV11-3 and TRBJ2-3; D may be TRBD2 (5 bases). This CDR3 contains 14 residues. The germline gives CDR1 SGHNT, CDR2 YENEEA. V was cut by 2 bases and J by 7 bases, with 13 bases left in between. CDR3 sequence reads: CASSLYSDPNTQYF. The CDR3 DNA sequence: TGTGCCAGCAGCTTATATAGCGACCCAAATACGCAGTATTTT.

V gene TRBV10-3 combines with J gene TRBJ2-1; 8 positions match TRBD2. The CDR3 extends over 13 amino acids. Germline values: CDR1 ENHRY, CDR2 SYGVKD. V gave up 7 bases and J gave up 5 bases; unmatched junction bases: 4. CDR3 region: CAITTSGDNEQFF. The CDR3 region has the DNA TGTGCCATCACAACTAGCGGAGACAATGAGCAGTTCTTC.

The CDR3 spells CASSPTGGVSPLHF. As DNA, the CDR3 is TGTGCCAGCAGCCCGACAGGGGGTGTTTCACCCCTCCACTTT. This chain joins TRBV27 and TRBJ1-6; 9 bases line up with TRBD1. The CDR3 length is 14 residues. Germline-derived CDR1 and CDR2 are MNHEY and SMNVEV (reference sequence). Trimming removed 6 bases from V and 9 bases from J; junction bases left unmatched: 6.

The rearrangement links TRBV28 to TRBJ2-5; possibly TRBD1 for D (5 bases). The CDR3 totals 15 residues. Germline V lookup: CDR1 MDHEN, CDR2 SYDVKM. The V and J ends lost 4 bases and 0 bases respectively, with 12 bases between them. CDR3 residues: CASSSWKGYQETQYF. The CDR3 coding sequence is TGTGCCAGCAGTTCTTGGAAGGGGTACCAAGAGACCCAGTACTTC.

V is TRBV4-3 and J is TRBJ2-7; maybe TRBD2 (7 bases). In germline, CDR1 is LGHNA, CDR2 YSLEER. V lost 0 bases to trimming and J lost 7 bases, with 19 bases between them. CDR3 size: 16 residues. The CDR3 is CASSQDSSAGGREQYF. The CDR3 DNA is TGCGCCAGCAGCCAAGACTCCTCCGCCGGGGGGCGGGAGCAGTACTTC.

This clone has more than one count but fewer than ten. V gene TRBV30 combines with J gene TRBJ1-3; 9 nucleotides align to TRBD1. The CDR3 totals 16 residues. With 7 bases clipped from V and 0 bases from J, the junction kept 10 bases outside the gene matches. Germline assignment: CDR1 GTSNPN and CDR2 SVGIG (reference sequence). Here the CDR3 reads CASTTGGQLSGNTIYF. The CDR3 DNA reads as TGTGCCTCAACTACAGGGGGCCAACTCTCTGGAAACACCATATATTTT. The full variable domain, rest sourced from reference TRBV30 and TRBJ1-3, is SQTIHQWPATLVQPVGSPLSLECTVEGTSNPNLYWYRQAAGRGLQLLFYSVGIGQISSEVPQNLSASRPQDRQFILSSKKLLLSDSGFYLCASTTGGQLSGNTIYFGEGSWLTVV.

This clone appeared once. The V gene is TRBV19, the J gene TRBJ2-6; no firm D call. This CDR3 spans 14 amino acids. Germline CDR1 is LNHDA and CDR2 is SQIVND (reference sequence). The CDR3 loop is CTPPPRSGANVLTF. As DNA, the CDR3 is TGTACACCCCCCCCACGCTCTGGGGCCAACGTCCTGACTTTC.

This clone was detected only once. The rearrangement joins TRBV5-4 to TRBJ1-6; 8 bases align to TRBD1. With 0 bases clipped from V and 1 base from J, the junction kept 0 bases outside the gene matches. This CDR3 has 16 residues. In germline, CDR1 is SGHNT, CDR2 YYREEE (reference sequence). CDR3 sequence reads: CASSLGQGSYNSPLHF. The CDR3 DNA reads TGTGCCAGCAGCTTGGGACAGGGGTCCTATAATTCACCCCTCCACTTT. The complete variable domain, with remaining parts taken from reference TRBV5-4 and TRBJ1-6, reads ETGVTQSPTHLIKTRGQQVTLRCSSQSGHNTVSWYQQALGQGPQFIFQYYREEENGRGNFPPRFSGLQFPNYSSELNVNALELDDSALYLCASSLGQGSYNSPLHFGNGTRLTVT.

This clone has only one observation. V gene TRBV5-6 combines with J gene TRBJ2-7; tentative D call: TRBD1 (5 bases). The CDR3 is 14 amino acids. V lost 1 base, J lost 3 bases, and 11 bases lay in between. Germline CDR1 reads SGHDT; CDR2 reads YYEEEE. CDR3 region: CASSLFGAGYEQYF. The CDR3 DNA follows: TGTGCCAGCAGCTTGTTTGGGGCAGGCTACGAGCAGTACTTC.